Listed here are 27 T cell receptor beta chains from one sample, sequenced in a study of shared clonotypes between healthy human individuals. Using immunoSEQ multiplex PCR, the repertoire was profiled, and TCRdb retains in-frame clones only, with some absent. The sample holds roughly 1 million clones, about 70% seen once. The sample was memory CD4+ T cells sorted from blood. Subset in this sample: CD45RA-negative fraction. These TCRs come from a man between 18 and 29 years old in good health.

This clone was seen only a few times. A read error may be the cause here, since a much bigger clone is one base away. The chain links TRBV10-2 to TRBJ2-3; D gene uncertain. The CDR3 loop spans 11 amino acids. From germline, CDR1 is WSHSY and CDR2 SAAADI. V was clipped by 3 bases and J by 4 bases, with 2 bases between them. The CDR3 sequence is CASSEADTQYF. In nucleotides, the CDR3 is TGCGCCAGCAGTGAAGCAGATACGCAGTATTTT.

V usage is TRBV2 and J usage is TRBJ2-2; TRBD1 agrees at 8 bases. Germline V gene sequence: CDR1 SNHLY, CDR2 FYNNEI. CDR3 length: 15 residues. J lost 1 base, V lost 4 bases, and 2 bases had no gene match. The CDR3 loop reads CASSGTGRNTGELFF. CDR3 nucleotides: TGTGCCAGCAGTGGGACAGGGAGGAACACCGGGGAGCTGTTTTTT.

A word on this clone: Other nucleotide sequences in the sample specify the same CDR3. The chain couples TRBV18 to TRBJ1-1; the D gene is possibly TRBD1 (5 bases). There are 13 residues in the CDR3. Germline V lookup: CDR1 KGHSH, CDR2 LQKENI. V lost 3 bases to trimming and J lost 3 bases, with 8 bases between them. The CDR3 here is CASSPPGYTEAFF. CDR3 sequence (DNA): TGTGCCAGCTCACCGCCAGGGTACACTGAAGCTTTCTTT.

CDR3 sequence reads: CASSREWTGVGYTF. The DNA of the CDR3 is TGTGCCAGCAGCCGTGAATGGACAGGAGTAGGCTACACCTTC. The chain is built from TRBV6-5 and TRBJ1-2; TRBD1 matches 7 bases. This CDR3 has 14 amino acids. The V gene's germline CDR1 is MNHEY and CDR2 SVGAGI. V shed 6 bases and J 8 bases; nucleotides not matched to a gene: 12.

The chain is built from TRBV30 and TRBJ2-2; no clear D. The germline V and J ends were trimmed by 3 bases and 8 bases, with 10 bases remaining between them. CDR1 and CDR2 from the germline V gene are GTSNPN and SVGIG (reference sequence). The CDR3 runs 12 residues. CDR3 sequence (DNA): TGTGCCTGGAGCATAAATTCGGGGGAGCTGTTTTTT. This encodes CAWSINSGELFF.

V and J are TRBV4-3 and TRBJ2-2; 10 nucleotides agree with TRBD2. Trimming cost V 0 bases and J 6 bases; bases outside gene matches: 7. This CDR3 comprises 17 residues. Germline CDR1 and CDR2: LGHNA and YSLEER. CDR3 sequence (DNA): TGCGCCAGCAGCCAAGATTGGTCCCTAGCGGGAGCCGGGGAGCTGTTTTTT. Its translation: CASSQDWSLAGAGELFF.

The chain couples TRBV5-4 to TRBJ1-6; 7 bases agree with TRBD1. The CDR3 has 16 residues. The germline CDR1 and CDR2 sequences are SGHNT and YYREEE (reference sequence). V shed 0 bases and J 7 bases; nucleotides not matched to a gene: 7. The CDR3 spells CASSLASPGGNSPLHF. The CDR3 coding sequence is TGTGCCAGCAGCTTGGCCTCCCCAGGGGGGAATTCACCCCTCCACTTT.

This chain uses TRBV6-5 with TRBJ2-5; either TRBD1 or TRBD2 may fit D (7 bases each). Germline V gene data show CDR1 as MNHEY and CDR2 as SVGAGI. CDR3 length equals 13 residues. V shed 2 bases and J shed 10 bases, with 14 bases lying between them. The CDR3 DNA follows: TGTGCCAGCAGTTACGGGAGGGCAGGGGGCCAGTACTTC. As protein: CASSYGRAGGQYF.

This chain uses TRBV19 with TRBJ1-5; TRBD1 aligns across 7 bases. V was clipped by 10 bases and J by 2 bases; unmatched bases: 8. In germline, CDR1 is LNHDA, CDR2 SQIVND (reference sequence). This CDR3 has 14 amino acids. This chain's CDR3 is CATGGVSRNQPQHF. Written as DNA, the CDR3 is TGTGCCACAGGGGGGGTTTCGCGCAATCAGCCCCAGCATTTT.

The chain has TRBV10-3 and TRBJ1-1; TRBD1 matches at 8 bases. CDR3 length: 14 residues. The germline V gene has CDR1 ENHRY and CDR2 SYGVKD. The J segment lost 3 bases and the V segment lost 7 bases, leaving 7 bases of the junction unmatched. CDR3 region: CAITTQGADTEAFF. The DNA of the CDR3 is TGTGCCATCACAACCCAGGGGGCGGACACTGAAGCTTTCTTT.

The V and J genes are TRBV7-2 and TRBJ2-1, with TRBD2 as a possible D gene (5 bases). This CDR3 has 15 amino acids. CDR1 and CDR2 (germline): SGHTA, FQGNSA. The V end was cut by 1 base, the J end by 2 bases, with 9 bases between. CDR3 coding DNA: TGTGCCAGCAGCTTAGGAGGGAACCCCTACAATGAGCAGTTCTTC. It codes for CASSLGGNPYNEQFF.

The gene calls are TRBV5-6 and TRBJ1-4; D perhaps matches TRBD1 (5 bases). This CDR3 spans 14 amino acids. V was clipped by 0 bases and J by 3 bases, with 6 bases between them. Germline V CDR1 and CDR2: SGHDT, YYEEEE. The CDR3 loop is CASSLAGSNEKLFF. Written as DNA, the CDR3 is TGTGCCAGCAGCTTGGCAGGGTCTAATGAAAAACTGTTTTTT.

The chain is built from TRBV5-1 and TRBJ2-1; no clear D. The CDR3 length is 16 residues. From germline, CDR1 is SGHRS and CDR2 YFSETQ. Trimming shortened V by 4 bases and J by 7 bases, and 21 bases separated the two germline ends. The chain's CDR3 is CASSHLPADTGNEQFF. The CDR3, as DNA: TGCGCCAGCAGCCATCTACCCGCAGATACCGGGAATGAGCAGTTCTTC.

The chain joins TRBV28 to TRBJ2-2; D remains unclear. The V gene lost 4 bases and the J gene lost 6 bases, with 12 bases spanning the gap. CDR1 is MDHEN and CDR2 is SYDVKM in the germline V gene. CDR3 length: 14 amino acids. CDR3: CASSSGPSAGELFF. CDR3 nucleotide sequence: TGTGCCAGCAGTTCCGGACCCTCAGCCGGGGAGCTGTTTTTT.

The chain combines TRBV28 with TRBJ1-5; D is ambiguous. Per the germline V gene, CDR1 is MDHEN and CDR2 is SYDVKM. Between the trimmed V and J ends, which lost 3 bases and 6 bases, there was a span of 6 bases. The CDR3 is 12 residues long. The CDR3 protein is CASSFPSQPQHF. The CDR3 nucleotides are TGTGCCAGCAGTTTCCCGAGTCAGCCCCAGCATTTT.

The chain has TRBV29-1 and TRBJ2-3; 9 bases map to TRBD2. CDR1 is SQVTM, CDR2 ANQGSEA, per germline. CDR3 length: 15 amino acids. V dropped 6 bases and J dropped 5; count of bases not matched to a gene: 12. CDR3 protein: CSVARGGGAKDTQYF. CDR3 DNA sequence: TGCAGCGTGGCAAGGGGCGGGGGGGCCAAAGATACGCAGTATTTT.

The chain uses TRBV7-3 and TRBJ1-1; 8 nucleotides agree with TRBD1. CDR3 length: 14 residues. The V and J ends lost 5 bases and 7 bases, in that order; junction bases with no gene match: 9. Germline V gives CDR1 SGHTA, CDR2 FQGTGA. In DNA form, the CDR3 reads TGTGCCAGCAGCCCCACGCCCGGACAGGGTGAAGCTTTCTTT. Its protein product is CASSPTPGQGEAFF.

This chain links TRBV6-6 with TRBJ1-6; D not resolved. The germline gives CDR1 MNHNY, CDR2 SVGAGI (reference sequence). V was shortened by 8 bases and J by 7 bases, with 6 bases between the two germline ends. This CDR3 contains 11 residues. This CDR3 reads CASGPNSPLHF. For the CDR3, the DNA is TGTGCCAGCGGGCCAAATTCACCCCTCCACTTT.

This clone showed up just a few times. The chain combines TRBV28 with TRBJ1-1; no clear D. Trimming stripped 5 bases from V and 6 bases from J, with 13 bases between. Germline V gives CDR1 MDHEN, CDR2 SYDVKM. CDR3 size: 13 residues. The CDR3 coding sequence is TGTGCCAGCAGTCTTGGCTTTCAGGCTGAAGCTTTCTTT. Its protein is CASSLGFQAEAFF.

This chain connects TRBV6-5 to TRBJ2-2, with D hard to call. CDR3 length equals 13 residues. The V end lost 0 bases, the J end lost 7 bases, and 6 bases lay between the germline ends. Germline-derived CDR1 and CDR2 are MNHEY and SVGAGI. The CDR3 protein is CASSYSRIGELFF. Written as DNA, the CDR3 is TGTGCCAGCAGTTACTCTAGGATCGGGGAGCTGTTTTTT.

This clone was counted a single time. The V gene is TRBV6-1, the J gene TRBJ1-3; D is unclear. Germline values: CDR1 MNHNS, CDR2 SASEGT. V was trimmed by 3 bases and J by 0 bases, leaving 9 bases between them. This CDR3 region has 15 residues. CDR3 amino acids: CASSETSFSGNTIYF. Here the CDR3 DNA reads TGTGCCAGCAGTGAGACCAGCTTCTCTGGAAACACCATATATTTT.

CDR3 DNA: TGTGCCAGTAGTCCCTCCCAGAGCCGAAACACTGAAGCTTTCTTT. Translated, it gives CASSPSQSRNTEAFF. The rearrangement links TRBV19 to TRBJ1-1; D unclear. There are 15 residues in the CDR3. From germline, CDR1 is LNHDA and CDR2 SQIVND (reference sequence). V dropped 5 bases and J dropped 2 bases, with 15 bases sitting between them. Filled out from reference TRBV19 and TRBJ1-1, the complete variable domain reads DGGITQSPKYLFRKEGQNVTLSCEQNLNHDAMYWYRQDPGQGLRLIYYSQIVNDFQKGDIAEGYSVSREKKESFPLTVTSAQKNPTAFYLCASSPSQSRNTEAFFGQGTRLTVV.

This clone has a handful of counts. The rearrangement uses TRBV5-4 and TRBJ2-7; 9 bases are shared with TRBD1. The CDR3 has 15 residues. Looked up from germline, CDR1 is SGHNT and CDR2 is YYREEE (reference sequence). The V and J ends lost 4 bases and 2 bases, in that order; junction bases with no gene match: 7. CDR3 in DNA: TGTGCCAGCAGCGCCGGACAGGGGAGAACCTACGAGCAGTACTTC. It yields the protein CASSAGQGRTYEQYF.

Remarks on this clone: Additional DNA sequences in this sample encode the identical CDR3. The J gene is TRBJ1-1, the V gene TRBV29-1, with 9 bases that match TRBD1. Per the germline V gene, CDR1 is SQVTM and CDR2 is ANQGSEA. The CDR3 sequence is 11 residues long. In DNA, the CDR3 is TGCAGTGTGGACAGGGGCACTGAAGCTTTCTTT. Translated, it gives CSVDRGTEAFF.

The chain employs TRBV11-2 and TRBJ1-6; D not resolved. Germline assignment: CDR1 SGHAT and CDR2 FQNNGV. The V end lost 2 bases, the J end lost 7 bases, and 12 bases lay between the germline ends. This CDR3 spans 15 amino acids. The CDR3 coding sequence is TGTGCCAGCAGCTTATCTGGATCCCCCAATTCACCCCTCCACTTT. This sequence encodes CASSLSGSPNSPLHF.

A single count supports this clone. This sequence joins TRBV19 and TRBJ2-2; D is ambiguous. Germline loops: CDR1 LNHDA, CDR2 SQIVND (reference sequence). The CDR3 contains 13 residues. The ends were cut back, 7 bases at V and 0 bases at J, with 6 bases in the middle. CDR3 protein: CASIDSNTGELFF. The DNA of the CDR3 is TGTGCCAGTATCGACTCGAACACCGGGGAGCTGTTTTTT.

This sequence joins TRBV28 and TRBJ2-7; a possible D gene is TRBD1 (5 bases). The CDR3 is 15 amino acids. V was trimmed by 4 bases and J by 3 bases, leaving 16 bases between them. Germline V gene lookup returns CDR1 MDHEN and CDR2 SYDVKM. CDR3 protein: CASSSAGFPLYEQYF. Written as DNA, the CDR3 is TGTGCCAGCAGTTCCGCAGGGTTCCCACTCTACGAGCAGTACTTC.